A selection of T cell receptor beta chains follows, all from one sample in a study of cytomegalovirus exposure and HLA in healthy donors. Measured with immunoSEQ multiplex PCR; TCRdb has only the in-frame clones, and not every one. The data show fewer than 200,000 clones, with around two thirds seen just once and about 1.3% held by the top ten. Source material: PBMCs. These receptors were obtained from a man aged 45-65 years in good health and CMV-seronegative. The CDR3 runs from the conserved cysteine through the conserved F or W. D genes are given only for firm matches. A clone size is listed for some rows: how often the clone was seen (once, few, many), or a class if it is expanded.

16,TRBJ2-2,NA,few,TRBV21-1,TGTGCCAGCAGCAAACCTCCGGGACAAGGCACCGGGGAGCTGTTTTTT,CASSKPPGQGTGELFF
15,TRBJ1-2,TRBD1,NA,TRBV5-6,TGTGCCAGCAGCATCCAGGCCGGGACAGACTATGGCTACACCTTC,CASSIQAGTDYGYTF
16,TRBJ1-5,TRBD1,NA,TRBV15,TGTGCCACCAGCATAGGGGGCGTTGAGAGCAATCAGCCCCAGCATTTT,CATSIGGVESNQPQHF
14,TRBJ2-3,TRBD1,NA,TRBV5-1,TGCGCCAGCAGCTACCAGGGGGCCACAGATACGCAGTATTTT,CASSYQGATDTQYF
11,TRBJ2-7,NA,NA,TRBV7-2,TGTGCCAGCAGCTTAGTGGAGGAGCAGTACTTC,CASSLVEEQYF
13,TRBJ1-5,NA,NA,TRBV28,TGTGCCAGCAGCCCTGGACATAATCAGCCCCAGCATTTT,CASSPGHNQPQHF
16,TRBJ2-6,NA,NA,TRBV9,TGTGCCAGCAGCGTAATCCCCAGCTCTGGGGCCAACGTCCTGACTTTC,CASSVIPSSGANVLTF
15,TRBJ2-3,TRBD2,NA,TRBV6-4,TGTGCCAGCAGTCAACTAGCGGGGGGAAAAGATACGCAGTATTTT,CASSQLAGGKDTQYF
18,TRBJ2-6,NA,NA,TRBV7-9,TGTGCCAGCAGCTCCCTATCATTACTCAGGGCTGGGGCCAACGTCCTGACTTTC,CASSSLSLLRAGANVLTF
12,TRBJ2-5,NA,few,TRBV7-6,TGTGCCAGCAGCTTAGCTCGGGAGACCCAGTACTTC,CASSLARETQYF
14,TRBJ1-1,NA,NA,TRBV7-2,TGTGCCAGCAGCTTAAGGGGAGGCCAGACTGAAGCTTTCTTT,CASSLRGGQTEAFF
11,TRBJ2-5,NA,few,TRBV20-1,TGCAGTGCCAGGGGGGCAGAGACCCAGTACTTC,CSARGAETQYF